This T cell receptor (beta chain) was obtained from a study of post-analysis software for immune sequencing data. Whole-study findings and limits: TRBV segments more frequent in patients than in controls numbered five and included TRBV5-6, TRBV5-1 and TRBV20-1.

Concerning this clonotype itself: The antigen is undetermined.

Per the germline V gene, CDR1 is SQVTM and CDR2 is ANQGSEA. The CDR3 covers 13 residues. Trimming removed 5 bases at V and 1 base at J, with 11 bases between. Included in the TCR beta cDNA libraries were unique molecular identifiers. One entry per CDR3 protein results from TCRdb running MiXCR on the PCR reads. The table includes about 400,000 distinct CDR3 sequences, about a third detected once. This TCR was sampled from a girl between 5 and 17 years old with multiple sclerosis. The material sequenced was blood. The chain joins TRBV29-1 to TRBJ1-1; D not certain. CDR3 amino acids: CSVRKTENTEAFF. The CDR3 region has the DNA TGCAGCGTTCGAAAAACGGAGAACACTGAAGCTTTCTTT.